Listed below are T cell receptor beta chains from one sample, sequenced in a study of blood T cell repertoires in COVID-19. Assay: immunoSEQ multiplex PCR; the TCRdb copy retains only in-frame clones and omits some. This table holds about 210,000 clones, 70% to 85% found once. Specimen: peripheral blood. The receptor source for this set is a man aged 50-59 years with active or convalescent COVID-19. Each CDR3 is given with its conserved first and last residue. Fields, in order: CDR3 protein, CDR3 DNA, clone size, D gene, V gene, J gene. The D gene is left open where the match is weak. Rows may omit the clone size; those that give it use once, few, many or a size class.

CDR3 protein: CASSVGQGQPQHF
CDR3 DNA: TGTGCCAGCAGCGTAGGACAGGGTCAGCCCCAGCATTTT
clone size: once
D gene: TRBD1
V gene: TRBV9
J gene: TRBJ1-5

CDR3 protein: CASSETGGQFYNEQFF
CDR3 DNA: TGTGCCAGCAGCGAAACGGGGGGACAATTCTACAATGAGCAGTTCTTC
clone size: .
D gene: .
V gene: TRBV9
J gene: TRBJ2-1

CDR3 protein: CASRDGLIQYF
CDR3 DNA: TGTGCCAGCAGGGATGGGCTCATTCAGTACTTC
clone size: .
D gene: .
V gene: TRBV7-2
J gene: TRBJ2-4

CDR3 protein: CASSVAGAGRNTIYF
CDR3 DNA: TGTGCCAGCAGCGTAGCTGGGGCAGGGAGGAACACCATATATTTT
clone size: .
D gene: .
V gene: TRBV9
J gene: TRBJ1-3

CDR3 protein: CAISDHLRGNEQFF
CDR3 DNA: TGTGCCATCAGTGACCACCTACGGGGCAATGAGCAGTTCTTC
clone size: once
D gene: .
V gene: TRBV10-3
J gene: TRBJ2-1

CDR3 protein: CASSAGTDYGYTF
CDR3 DNA: TGTGCCAGTAGTGCAGGGACAGACTATGGCTACACCTTC
clone size: .
D gene: TRBD1
V gene: TRBV19
J gene: TRBJ1-2

CDR3 protein: CASSLGGENTIYF
CDR3 DNA: TGTGCCAGCAGCTTGGGGGGGGAAAACACCATATATTTT
clone size: .
D gene: .
V gene: TRBV5-4
J gene: TRBJ1-3

CDR3 protein: CASSWDRSLSSYNEQFF
CDR3 DNA: TGTGCCAGCAGTTGGGACAGGTCTTTAAGCTCCTACAATGAGCAGTTCTTC
clone size: .
D gene: TRBD1
V gene: TRBV5-5
J gene: TRBJ2-1

CDR3 protein: CASSSPPGQGAHEQYF
CDR3 DNA: TGTGCCAGCAGTTCCCCCCCCGGACAGGGGGCCCACGAGCAGTACTTC
clone size: .
D gene: TRBD1
V gene: TRBV28
J gene: TRBJ2-7

CDR3 protein: CASSPRTGPNTEAFF
CDR3 DNA: TGTGCCAGCAGCCCGAGGACAGGGCCGAACACTGAAGCTTTCTTT
clone size: .
D gene: TRBD1
V gene: TRBV9
J gene: TRBJ1-1

CDR3 protein: CASRCDYRNTDTQYF
CDR3 DNA: TGTGCCAGCAGATGCGACTACCGGAACACAGATACGCAGTATTTT
clone size: .
D gene: .
V gene: TRBV3-1/TRBV3-2
J gene: TRBJ2-3

CDR3 protein: CASSRTEEAFF
CDR3 DNA: TGTGCCAGCAGCCGGACAGAAGAAGCTTTCTTT
clone size: once
D gene: .
V gene: TRBV7-9
J gene: TRBJ1-1

CDR3 protein: CASSPGARDNSPLHF
CDR3 DNA: TGTGCCAGCAGCCCAGGGGCGCGGGATAATTCACCCCTCCACTTT
clone size: .
D gene: .
V gene: TRBV5-5
J gene: TRBJ1-6

CDR3 protein: CASSLSTGTGASSNQPQHF
CDR3 DNA: TGTGCCAGCAGCTTATCAACCGGGACAGGGGCCTCTAGCAATCAGCCCCAGCATTTT
clone size: .
D gene: TRBD1
V gene: TRBV7-9
J gene: TRBJ1-5

CDR3 protein: CASGEFSGGRTEAFF
CDR3 DNA: TGTGCCAGCGGAGAGTTTTCCGGGGGGCGAACTGAAGCTTTCTTT
clone size: few
D gene: .
V gene: TRBV27
J gene: TRBJ1-1

CDR3 protein: CAISESTTTDTQYF
CDR3 DNA: TGTGCCATCAGTGAGTCCACAACGACAGATACGCAGTATTTT
clone size: .
D gene: .
V gene: TRBV10-3
J gene: TRBJ2-3

CDR3 protein: CASSQLGTGFSPLHF
CDR3 DNA: TGTGCCAGCAGCCAACTGGGGACAGGGTTTTCACCCCTCCACTTT
clone size: .
D gene: TRBD1
V gene: TRBV4-2
J gene: TRBJ1-6